A single sample gave rise to the 26 T cell receptor beta chains below, sequenced in a study of shared clonotypes between healthy human individuals. Sequencing was performed with immunoSEQ multiplex PCR; in TCRdb, only in-frame clones are kept and a portion is missing. Among 2.5 million or so clones, around nine tenths were seen once, and the ten largest hold 0.14%. Sequenced: naive CD4+ T cells sorted from blood. Stated subset: CD45RA+ positively selected. The source is a man younger than 35 in good health.

The J gene is TRBJ2-1, the V gene TRBV15; 16 bases are shared with TRBD2. The V gene end was trimmed by 4 bases and the J gene end by 4 bases; junction bases not matched to a gene: 7. The germline V gene has CDR1 LNHNV and CDR2 YYDKDF (reference sequence). The CDR3 sequence is 18 residues long. CDR3 bases: TGTGCCACCAGCACCTTACCGGGACTAGCGGGAGGGTACAATGAGCAGTTCTTC. It specifies CATSTLPGLAGGYNEQFF.

The chain couples TRBV6-5 to TRBJ2-7; D gene uncertain. The germline V gene has CDR1 MNHEY and CDR2 SVGAGI. There are 13 residues in the CDR3. Trimming took off 7 bases at V and 4 bases at J, with 14 bases between the two ends. The CDR3 region is CASTSGPPYEQYF. The DNA of the CDR3 is TGTGCCAGCACCTCCGGGCCACCGTACGAGCAGTACTTC.

As regards this clone: Other nucleotide sequences from this sample produce the same CDR3. The chain couples TRBV9 to TRBJ1-3; tentative D call: TRBD1 (5 bases). Germline CDR1 is SGDLS and CDR2 is YYNGEE. There are 15 residues in the CDR3. The germline V and J ends were trimmed by 0 bases and 1 base, with 8 bases remaining between them. The CDR3 coding sequence is TGTGCCAGCAGCGTAGAGGGGTTATCTGGAAACACCATATATTTT. It is translated as CASSVEGLSGNTIYF.

The gene calls are TRBV30 and TRBJ2-6; tentative D call: TRBD1 (6 bases). V was trimmed by 4 bases and J by 0 bases, leaving 13 bases between them. This CDR3 is built from 16 residues. Germline V gives CDR1 GTSNPN, CDR2 SVGIG (reference sequence). CDR3 loop: CAWTRDMVSGANVLTF. CDR3 in DNA: TGTGCCTGGACGAGGGACATGGTCTCTGGGGCCAACGTCCTGACTTTC.

Note on this clone: One junction end disagrees with the germline gene, perhaps due to a read error. This chain uses TRBV20-1 with TRBJ2-2, with no clear D. The CDR3 length is 10 residues. CDR1 and CDR2 from the germline V gene are DFQATT and SNEGSKA (reference sequence). In DNA form, the CDR3 reads TGCAGCGCGAAAACCGGGGAGCTGTTTTTT. Translation: CSAKTGELFF.

J is TRBJ2-2 and V is TRBV4-1; 11 bases map to TRBD1. J gave up 4 bases and V 6 bases, and 4 bases lay outside the gene matches. CDR3 length equals 15 residues. The germline gives CDR1 MGHRA, CDR2 YSYEKL. CDR3 region: CASSSGQGATGELFF. DNA for the CDR3: TGCGCCAGCAGTTCCGGACAGGGGGCCACCGGGGAGCTGTTTTTT.

This clone was seen just once. The chain joins TRBV7-9 to TRBJ1-6, with TRBD1 matching 8 bases. The CDR3 extends over 12 amino acids. The germline V gene encodes CDR1 SEHNR and CDR2 FQNEAQ (reference sequence). The V and J ends lost 6 bases and 11 bases, in that order; junction bases with no gene match: 3. The CDR3 spells CASRTGGAPLHF. The CDR3 DNA is TGTGCCAGCAGAACAGGGGGGGCACCCCTCCACTTT.

CDR3 amino acids: CASSLGGKTDTQYF. CDR3 bases: TGTGCCAGCAGCTTAGGGGGGAAAACAGATACGCAGTATTTT. This sequence joins TRBV11-3 and TRBJ2-3, with D perhaps being TRBD1 or TRBD2 (5 bases each). The CDR3 length is 14 residues. From germline, CDR1 is SGHNT and CDR2 YENEEA. With 1 base removed from V and 3 bases from J, the gap between germline ends came to 8 bases.

This rearrangement joins TRBV4-3 to TRBJ2-1; a weak D match, TRBD2 (5 bases). Germline CDR1 and CDR2: LGHNA and YSLEER. V was pared by 1 base and J by 4 bases, with 17 bases between. The CDR3 contains 17 residues. CDR3 sequence: CASSQVLATQVYNEQFF. DNA for the CDR3: TGCGCCAGCAGCCAAGTCTTAGCGACTCAAGTTTACAATGAGCAGTTCTTC.

The chain links TRBV6-1 to TRBJ2-1, with TRBD1 matching over 7 bases. With 8 bases clipped from V and 3 bases from J, the junction kept 7 bases outside the gene matches. Germline CDR1 MNHNS, CDR2 SASEGT. This CDR3 has 14 amino acids. CDR3 sequence (DNA): TGTGCCAGCGGGCGTACAGGGGTCTACAATGAGCAGTTCTTC. This sequence encodes CASGRTGVYNEQFF.

The genes are TRBV29-1 and TRBJ2-5; D gene unclear. Trimming removed 5 bases at V and 2 bases at J, with 12 bases between. The germline CDR1 and CDR2 sequences are SQVTM and ANQGSEA. This CDR3 comprises 13 residues. As DNA, the CDR3 is TGCAGCGTTCTTTACAACCTGCAAGAGACCCAGTACTTC. Translating it yields CSVLYNLQETQYF.

This clone was counted between two and nine times. The chain uses TRBV27 and TRBJ1-6; TRBD1 might be the D (5 bases). V shed 3 bases and J shed 5 bases, with 20 bases lying between them. The germline V gene has CDR1 MNHEY and CDR2 SMNVEV (reference sequence). The CDR3 runs to 18 residues. The DNA of the CDR3 is TGTGCCAGCAGTTTGTATCCCTCACCCGGGACCAATAATTCACCCCTCCACTTT. This sequence encodes CASSLYPSPGTNNSPLHF.

The CDR3 nucleotides are TGTGCCAGCAGCTTAGCGTTTCTGCCCCACAATGAGCAGTTCTTC. Translated, it gives CASSLAFLPHNEQFF. This sequence joins TRBV7-2 and TRBJ2-1; D remains ambiguous. This CDR3 region has 15 residues. Germline values: CDR1 SGHTA, CDR2 FQGNSA. Trimming removed 0 bases from V and 5 bases from J, with 11 bases in between.

As for this clone: The same CDR3 also results from other DNA sequences found in this sample. The CDR3 DNA reads TGTGCCAGCAGTTACTGGAGGGGGCGCGACACCGGGGAGCTGTTTTTT. This codes for CASSYWRGRDTGELFF. V is TRBV6-5 and J is TRBJ2-2, with TRBD1 as a possible D gene (7 bases). Trimming took off 1 base at V and 3 bases at J, with 12 bases between the two ends. Germline V gene sequence: CDR1 MNHEY, CDR2 SVGAGI. CDR3 length equals 16 residues.

The CDR3 bases are TGTGCCAGCAGTGAAAATTTGGGCAGGGGTGGATCACCCCTCCACTTT. Its protein product is CASSENLGRGGSPLHF. The rearrangement joins TRBV6-1 to TRBJ1-6; possible D gene TRBD1, 6 bases. Germline V CDR1 and CDR2: MNHNS, SASEGT. CDR3 length: 16 residues. V lost 2 bases, J lost 10 bases, and 18 bases lay in between.

The genes are TRBV6-1 and TRBJ1-5; 10 bases map to TRBD1. Germline V gene lookup returns CDR1 MNHNS and CDR2 SASEGT. CDR3 length equals 18 residues. V was clipped by 4 bases and J by 0 bases; unmatched bases: 9. Written as DNA, the CDR3 is TGTGCCAGCAGTGCCCGGGACAGGGGACGATATAGCAATCAGCCCCAGCATTTT. This translates into CASSARDRGRYSNQPQHF.

This clone has only one observation. The genes are TRBV19 and TRBJ2-3; perhaps TRBD2 as D (6 bases). This CDR3 region has 17 residues. V gave up 0 bases and J gave up 1 base, with 14 bases separating them. Per germline, CDR1 LNHDA and CDR2 SQIVND (reference sequence). Here the CDR3 DNA reads TGTGCCAGTAGTATAGATGTGGCGGGGCCCCGCACAGATACGCAGTATTTT. It translates to CASSIDVAGPRTDTQYF.

The chain recombines TRBV7-6 with TRBJ2-7, with unresolved D. The germline CDR1 and CDR2 sequences are SGHVS and FNYEAQ. V lost 4 bases to trimming and J lost 3 bases, with 19 bases between them. The CDR3 runs to 16 residues. CDR3 residues: CASSYRAQILLYEQYF. The CDR3 region has the DNA TGTGCCAGCAGCTATCGGGCCCAAATCTTACTCTACGAGCAGTACTTC.

V is TRBV7-9 and J is TRBJ1-5; D is undetermined. Germline CDR1 and CDR2: SEHNR and FQNEAQ (reference sequence). V lost 5 bases to trimming and J lost 4 bases, with 12 bases between them. This CDR3 region has 14 residues. This CDR3 reads CASSPALGNQPQHF. CDR3 nucleotide sequence: TGTGCCAGCAGCCCCGCGTTAGGTAATCAGCCCCAGCATTTT.

The chain uses TRBV6-5 and TRBJ2-4; tentatively, D is TRBD2 (5 bases). CDR1 is MNHEY, CDR2 SVGAGI, per germline. CDR3 size: 15 residues. The V gene lost 0 bases and the J gene lost 5 bases, with 11 bases spanning the gap. CDR3 in amino acids: CASSYSRAGENIQYF. In DNA form, the CDR3 reads TGTGCCAGCAGTTACTCCCGGGCCGGGGAAAACATTCAGTACTTC.

The J gene is TRBJ2-7, the V gene TRBV2; TRBD1 agrees at 10 bases. Unmatched junction bases numbered 8, after V lost 4 bases and J lost 5 bases. This CDR3 is built from 15 residues. The V gene's germline CDR1 is SNHLY and CDR2 FYNNEI. In DNA form, the CDR3 reads TGTGCCAGCAGTGGACAGGGGGCGGGGGTCAACGAGCAGTACTTC. It encodes CASSGQGAGVNEQYF.

The chain links TRBV29-1 to TRBJ2-1; D gene uncertain. There are 16 residues in the CDR3. Germline V gives CDR1 SQVTM, CDR2 ANQGSEA. V shed 3 bases and J shed 0 bases, with 15 bases lying between them. The CDR3 spells CSVDGVQEISYNEQFF. The CDR3 DNA reads as TGCAGCGTTGATGGGGTCCAGGAAATCTCCTACAATGAGCAGTTCTTC.

A note on this clone: This sample also contains other DNA sequences that code for the same CDR3. The rearrangement joins TRBV5-1 to TRBJ2-7; tentatively, D is TRBD2 (5 bases). This CDR3 region has 12 residues. Germline loops: CDR1 SGHRS, CDR2 YFSETQ. Trimming stripped 0 bases from V and 7 bases from J, with 8 bases between. This chain's CDR3 is CASSLVGVEQYF. The CDR3 coding sequence is TGCGCCAGCAGCTTGGTGGGAGTAGAGCAGTACTTC.

This chain uses TRBV11-2 with TRBJ2-5, with D perhaps TRBD1 or TRBD2 (5 bases each). The germline V gene has CDR1 SGHAT and CDR2 FQNNGV. V dropped 1 base and J dropped 5 bases, with 14 bases sitting between them. The CDR3 consists of 15 residues. DNA for the CDR3: TGTGCCAGCAGCTTAGGGGGGAAAGCGGTCGAGACCCAGTACTTC. Residues: CASSLGGKAVETQYF.

The chain employs TRBV30 and TRBJ2-5, with D unresolved. This CDR3 region has 13 residues. Germline V gene lookup returns CDR1 GTSNPN and CDR2 SVGIG (reference sequence). Between the trimmed V and J ends, which lost 5 bases and 4 bases, there was a span of 14 bases. The CDR3 region is CAWSGTTGETQYF. The CDR3 nucleotides read TGTGCCTGGTCCGGTACCACGGGAGAGACCCAGTACTTC.

The chain has TRBV7-8 and TRBJ1-1; D is possibly TRBD1 (5 bases). CDR3 length: 15 amino acids. V was trimmed by 0 bases and J by 3 bases, leaving 11 bases between them. Germline CDR1 is SGHVS and CDR2 is FQNEAQ. The CDR3: CASSLAAQGYTEAFF. The CDR3 DNA sequence: TGTGCCAGCAGCTTAGCTGCCCAGGGTTACACTGAAGCTTTCTTT.